This passage covers 9 T cell receptor beta chains from one sample sequenced in a study of T-cell reconstitution after alpha-beta-depleted transplantation in children. During its preparation, the TCRbeta library received unique molecular identifiers. TCRdb re-derived calls from the PCR reads in MiXCR, one entry per CDR3 protein. The sample comprises 450,000 to 600,000 distinct CDR3 sequences, roughly 33% of which are singletons, and 2% to 2.5% rests with the top ten. The input for sequencing was PBMCs from the stem cell graft donor, taken from the stem cell graft. The receptors derive from a human donor who donated a stem cell graft to a child with aplastic anemia.

The J gene is TRBJ2-5, the V gene TRBV18; no definite D call. CDR1 is KGHSH and CDR2 is LQKENI in the germline V gene. The ends were cut back, 3 bases at V and 2 bases at J, with 10 bases in the middle. The CDR3 runs to 14 residues. Written as DNA, the CDR3 is TGTGCCAGCTCACCCGGACGAACGCAAGAGACCCAGTACTTC. Amino acid sequence: CASSPGRTQETQYF.

The table lists this clonotype with a few counts. This chain uses TRBV29-1 with TRBJ2-7; TRBD2 might be the D (5 bases). Deletions cut 7 bases from V and 4 bases from J, with 14 bases between. Germline V gives CDR1 SQVTM, CDR2 ANQGSEA. The CDR3 totals 12 residues. The CDR3 region is CSAVLERYEQYF. The CDR3 DNA reads TGCAGCGCCGTACTAGAGAGGTACGAGCAGTACTTC.

The chain couples TRBV27 to TRBJ2-1; D gene uncertain. The CDR3 spans 17 residues. Germline assignment: CDR1 MNHEY and CDR2 SMNVEV (reference sequence). V was shortened by 10 bases and J by 5 bases, with 27 bases between the two germline ends. The CDR3 DNA reads as TGTGCCACACAACTAAGGACGGAGTTGTTTGCCAACAATGAGCAGTTCTTC. Translation gives CATQLRTELFANNEQFF.

This clonotype was seen only a few times. The chain carries TRBV29-1 and TRBJ2-3, with D tentatively TRBD1 or TRBD2 (5 bases each). V lost 4 bases and J lost 7, with 12 bases in between. Germline CDR1 and CDR2: SQVTM and ANQGSEA. The CDR3 contains 12 residues. CDR3 sequence (DNA): TGCAGCGTTGGGGACGGGCCTTATACGCAGTATTTT. Translated, it gives CSVGDGPYTQYF.

The chain is built from TRBV4-3 and TRBJ1-5, with 7 nucleotides matching TRBD1. The CDR3 extends over 16 amino acids. V lost 0 bases, J lost 5 bases, and 7 bases stayed unmatched. From germline, CDR1 is LGHNA and CDR2 YSLEER. Written as DNA, the CDR3 is TGCGCCAGCAGCCAAGATAGCCAGGGGGGATATCAGCCCCAGCATTTT. Protein: CASSQDSQGGYQPQHF.

This rearrangement joins TRBV12-3 or TRBV12-4 to TRBJ2-7; 12 bases align to TRBD1. With V trimmed by 0 bases and J by 6 bases, 3 bases remained unmatched. This CDR3 spans 15 amino acids. The CDR3 sequence: CASSLAGTGGGEQYF. CDR3 sequence (DNA): TGTGCCAGCAGTTTAGCGGGGACAGGGGGCGGCGAGCAGTACTTC.

The gene calls are TRBV18 and TRBJ2-2; D gene uncertain. The CDR3 loop spans 14 amino acids. Trimming shortened V by 5 bases and J by 1 base, and 8 bases separated the two germline ends. Germline V gives CDR1 KGHSH, CDR2 LQKENI. The CDR3 spells CASSDSWNTGELFF. The CDR3 coding sequence is TGTGCCAGCTCAGACTCGTGGAACACCGGGGAGCTGTTTTTT. Using reference TRBV18 and TRBJ2-2 for the parts outside the CDR3, the full variable domain is NAGVMQNPRHLVRRRGQEARLRCSPMKGHSHVYWYRQLPEEGLKFMVYLQKENIIDESGMPKERFSAEFPKEGPSILRIQQVVRGDSAAYFCASSDSWNTGELFFGEGSRLTVL.

The J gene is TRBJ1-2, the V gene TRBV25-1; D might be TRBD1 (6 bases). Germline V gene lookup returns CDR1 MGHDK and CDR2 SYGVNS. The CDR3 consists of 13 residues. Trimming left V 3 bases short and J 5 bases short, with 10 bases between. CDR3 loop: CASSDQGFYGYTF. The DNA of the CDR3 is TGTGCCAGCAGTGATCAGGGGTTTTATGGCTACACCTTC.

This clonotype was seen only a few times. The CDR3 region has the DNA TGTGCCAGCAGCTTGACAGGGGCTTATCAGCCCCAGCATTTT. As protein: CASSLTGAYQPQHF. This chain links TRBV5-6 with TRBJ1-5; TRBD1 matches at 7 bases. V shed 1 base, J shed 5 bases, and the junction held 3 bases outside the gene matches. Germline loops: CDR1 SGHDT, CDR2 YYEEEE. The CDR3 length is 14 residues. The whole variable domain, remainder taken from reference TRBV5-6 and TRBJ1-5, is DAGVTQSPTHLIKTRGQQVTLRCSPKSGHDTVSWYQQALGQGPQFIFQYYEEEERQRGNFPDRFSGHQFPNYSSELNVNALLLGDSALYLCASSLTGAYQPQHFGDGTRLSIL.